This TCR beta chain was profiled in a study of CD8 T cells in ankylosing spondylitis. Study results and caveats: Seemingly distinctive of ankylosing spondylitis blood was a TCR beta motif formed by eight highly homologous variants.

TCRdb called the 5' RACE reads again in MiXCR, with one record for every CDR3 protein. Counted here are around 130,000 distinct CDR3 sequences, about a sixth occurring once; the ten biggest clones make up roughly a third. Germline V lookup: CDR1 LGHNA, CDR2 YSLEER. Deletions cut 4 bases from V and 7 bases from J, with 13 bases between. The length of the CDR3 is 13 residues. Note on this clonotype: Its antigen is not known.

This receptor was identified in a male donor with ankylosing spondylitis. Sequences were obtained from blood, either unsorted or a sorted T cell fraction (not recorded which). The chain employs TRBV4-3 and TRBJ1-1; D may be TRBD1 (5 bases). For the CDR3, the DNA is TGCGCCAGCAGCCCTTATGGGGCAGATGAAGCTTTCTTT. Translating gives CASSPYGADEAFF.